A single sample is the source of the 16 T cell receptor beta chains below, sequenced in a study of monozygotic twins with inflammatory bowel disease. After re-calling the 5' RACE reads, TCRdb lists one entry per CDR3 protein, DNA absent. The sample data list 300,000 to 400,000 distinct CDR3 sequences. Source material: blood. The receptor set was obtained from a human donor with ulcerative colitis or Crohn's disease, or a healthy co-twin of an affected twin (not recorded which).

This chain connects TRBV11-1 to TRBJ2-7; with no DNA, the TCRdb D assignment of TRBD1 cannot be verified. From germline, CDR1 is SGHAT and CDR2 FQDESV (reference sequence). CDR3 length: 18 residues. CDR3 loop: CASSFPPPTPAYSYEQYF.

V is TRBV4-2 and J is TRBJ2-1; the D gene TCRdb calls, TRBD2, cannot be checked with no DNA. Per germline, CDR1 LGHNA and CDR2 YNFKEQ. The CDR3 contains 14 residues. The CDR3 loop is CASSQARGDNEQFF.

The rearrangement joins TRBV28 to TRBJ2-7; checking the TCRdb D call of TRBD2 is not possible without DNA. The CDR3 is made up of 12 amino acids. Germline V gene data show CDR1 as MDHEN and CDR2 as SYDVKM. This CDR3 reads CASSPYTSRQYF.

CDR3: CASSFWQGGRVSNQPQHF. The chain is built from TRBV12-3 or TRBV12-4 and TRBJ1-5. This CDR3 is built from 18 residues.

The rearrangement links TRBV5-1 to TRBJ2-2; TCRdb's D call, TRBD1, is unchecked because there is no DNA. The CDR3 sequence is 14 residues long. Germline loops: CDR1 SGHRS, CDR2 YFSETQ. CDR3 in amino acids: CASSAGQGTGELFF.

The V call is TRBV7-2, the J call TRBJ2-5; TCRdb's D call, TRBD1, is unchecked because there is no DNA. The CDR3 is 18 residues long. Germline loops: CDR1 SGHTA, CDR2 FQGNSA. The CDR3 sequence: CASSFSGSVHGGQETQYF.

V and J are TRBV12-3 or TRBV12-4 and TRBJ2-7; the TCRdb D gene call, TRBD1, has no DNA to confirm it. CDR3 length equals 13 residues. CDR3 sequence: CASRIQGYYEQYF.

The chain couples TRBV19 to TRBJ2-3; the D call from TCRdb, TRBD1, cannot be confirmed without DNA. Germline lookup yields CDR1 LNHDA and CDR2 SQIVND (reference sequence). This CDR3 spans 15 amino acids. CDR3 amino acids: CASSAQGLNTDTQYF. The entire variable domain, with the rest obtained from reference TRBV19 and TRBJ2-3, is as follows: DGGITQSPKYLFRKEGQNVTLSCEQNLNHDAMYWYRQDPGQGLRLIYYSQIVNDFQKGDIAEGYSVSREKKESFPLTVTSAQKNPTAFYLCASSAQGLNTDTQYFGPGTRLTVL.

The chain combines TRBV2 with TRBJ1-4. Germline CDR1 and CDR2: SNHLY and FYNNEI. The CDR3 is made up of 13 amino acids. CDR3: CASRGGLNEKLFF. The full variable domain, completed using reference TRBV2 and TRBJ1-4, is EPEVTQTPSHQVTQMGQEVILRCVPISNHLYFYWYRQILGQKVEFLVSFYNNEISEKSEIFDDQFSVERPDGSNFTLKIRSTKLEDSAMYFCASRGGLNEKLFFGSGTQLSVL.

The J gene is TRBJ2-7, the V gene TRBV5-1; with no DNA, the TCRdb D assignment of TRBD1 cannot be verified. The CDR3 sequence is 15 residues long. Germline V CDR1 and CDR2: SGHRS, YFSETQ. The CDR3 loop is CASSLPGGAYNEQYF.

The chain carries TRBV7-3 and TRBJ2-2; the D gene TCRdb calls, TRBD1, cannot be checked with no DNA. The germline V gene encodes CDR1 SGHTA and CDR2 FQGTGA. The CDR3 has 15 amino acids. CDR3 in amino acids: CASSRDGTSTGELFF.

The chain joins TRBV28 to TRBJ2-1; the D call from TCRdb, TRBD1, cannot be confirmed without DNA. The CDR3 totals 14 residues. Germline-derived CDR1 and CDR2 are MDHEN and SYDVKM. CDR3 sequence reads: CASSRGGQLDEQFF.

The J gene is TRBJ2-7, the V gene TRBV9; TCRdb reports TRBD1, a call that lacks DNA to check it against. The CDR3 totals 12 residues. The germline V gene has CDR1 SGDLS and CDR2 YYNGEE. CDR3 residues: CASGTGTYEQYF. The whole variable domain, filled in from reference TRBV9 and TRBJ2-7, reads DSGVTQTPKHLITATGQRVTLRCSPRSGDLSVYWYQQSLDQGLQFLIQYYNGEERAKGNILERFSAQQFPDLHSELNLSSLELGDSALYFCASGTGTYEQYFGPGTRLTVT.

The CDR3 loop reads CASAPGLAGINSYNEQFF. V and J are TRBV9 and TRBJ2-1; TCRdb calls TRBD2, which cannot be checked without DNA. This CDR3 has 18 amino acids. Germline CDR1 SGDLS, CDR2 YYNGEE.

The CDR3 spells CASSSGTGSRNNEKLFF. This rearrangement joins TRBV12-3 or TRBV12-4 to TRBJ1-4; TCRdb's assignment of TRBD1 cannot be checked, as there is no DNA. The CDR3 extends over 17 amino acids.

V gene TRBV5-1 combines with J gene TRBJ2-7; TCRdb calls TRBD1, which cannot be checked without DNA. The V gene's germline CDR1 is SGHRS and CDR2 YFSETQ. CDR3 length: 18 residues. CDR3 in amino acids: CASSLVGAGTGGYYEQYF.